This T cell receptor beta chain came from a study of blood T cell repertoires in COVID-19. Trimming shortened V by 2 bases and J by 1 base, and 10 bases separated the two germline ends. The CDR3 is 15 amino acids. The germline gives CDR1 MNHEY, CDR2 SMNVEV (reference sequence). Assay: immunoSEQ multiplex PCR; the TCRdb copy retains only in-frame clones and omits some. The repertoire holds 300,000 or so clones, with approximately 90% as singletons. Sequencing used peripheral blood. This chain uses TRBV27 with TRBJ2-3; D might be TRBD1 (6 bases). The source is a woman aged 40 to 49 with acute or convalescent COVID-19. The CDR3 region is CASSLAAGGTDTQYF. The CDR3 region has the DNA TGTGCCAGCAGTTTAGCGGCAGGGGGCACAGATACGCAGTATTTT.